The rows below give T cell receptor beta chains drawn from one sample of a study of T cell changes during pregnancy in multiple sclerosis. Some clones are missing from TCRdb's copy, which holds only in-frame ones; the method was immunoSEQ multiplex PCR. The sample lists about 67,000 clones, about 91% seen once, with more than 1.4% in the top ten. The sample was peripheral blood, taken after pregnancy. All receptors come from a female donor with multiple sclerosis, enrolled in a pregnancy study. Both conserved end residues are part of each CDR3. Fields, in order: D gene, V gene, J gene, CDR3 protein, CDR3 DNA. A D gene is named only where the DNA matches it firmly.

d_call: TRBD2; v_call: TRBV6-1; j_call: TRBJ2-1; cdr3_aa: CASRKREGSYNEQFF; cdr3_nt: TGTGCCAGCAGAAAGCGGGAGGGGTCCTACAATGAGCAGTTCTTC
d_call: TRBD2; v_call: TRBV4-2; j_call: TRBJ2-3; cdr3_aa: CASSQDLREGPADTQYF; cdr3_nt: TGTGCCAGCAGCCAAGATCTGCGGGAGGGCCCCGCAGATACGCAGTATTTT
d_call: TRBD2; v_call: TRBV10-3; j_call: TRBJ2-2; cdr3_aa: CAISVVPSGETGELFF; cdr3_nt: TGTGCCATCAGTGTTGTCCCTAGCGGAGAGACCGGGGAGCTGTTTTTT
d_call: TRBD2; v_call: TRBV6-1; j_call: TRBJ2-6; cdr3_aa: CASSGALGTAGGPYGANVLTF; cdr3_nt: TGTGCCAGCAGTGGAGCCCTTGGGACCGCGGGAGGGCCTTATGGGGCCAACGTCCTGACTTTC
d_call: TRBD1; v_call: TRBV5-1; j_call: TRBJ1-1; cdr3_aa: CASSLTGEGEAFF; cdr3_nt: TGCGCCAGCAGCTTGACAGGGGAAGGAGAAGCTTTCTTT
d_call: NA; v_call: TRBV19; j_call: TRBJ1-2; cdr3_aa: CASSLSGIYGYTF; cdr3_nt: TGTGCCAGTAGTTTATCAGGGATCTATGGCTACACCTTC
d_call: TRBD2; v_call: TRBV5-5; j_call: TRBJ2-7; cdr3_aa: CASSLEWVSGGSWYEQYF; cdr3_nt: TGTGCCAGCAGCTTGGAATGGGTTAGCGGGGGTTCATGGTACGAGCAGTACTTC
d_call: TRBD2; v_call: TRBV2; j_call: TRBJ2-1; cdr3_aa: CASTLAGVRYNEQFF; cdr3_nt: TGTGCCAGCACCTTAGCGGGAGTGAGGTACAATGAGCAGTTCTTC
d_call: NA; v_call: TRBV14; j_call: TRBJ2-1; cdr3_aa: CASSPLGSSYNEQFF; cdr3_nt: TGTGCCAGCAGCCCACTAGGGAGCTCCTACAATGAGCAGTTCTTC
d_call: NA; v_call: TRBV5-1; j_call: TRBJ2-1; cdr3_aa: CASGRGSYNEQFF; cdr3_nt: TGCGCCAGCGGACGGGGCTCCTACAATGAGCAGTTCTTC
d_call: NA; v_call: TRBV27; j_call: TRBJ2-7; cdr3_aa: CASTLEYGSYEQYF; cdr3_nt: TGTGCCAGCACCTTAGAATACGGGTCCTACGAGCAGTACTTC
d_call: TRBD1; v_call: TRBV5-6; j_call: TRBJ2-2; cdr3_aa: CASSLIGQGRSGELFF; cdr3_nt: TGTGCCAGCAGCTTGATCGGACAGGGGCGTAGCGGGGAGCTGTTTTTT
d_call: NA; v_call: TRBV13; j_call: TRBJ1-3; cdr3_aa: CASSLGETGNTIYF; cdr3_nt: TGTGCCAGCAGCTTAGGCGAGACTGGAAACACCATATATTTT
d_call: NA; v_call: TRBV11-2; j_call: TRBJ2-4; cdr3_aa: CASSLDQGLAKNIQYF; cdr3_nt: TGTGCCAGCAGCTTAGATCAGGGGTTAGCCAAAAACATTCAGTACTTC
d_call: NA; v_call: TRBV7-9; j_call: TRBJ2-1; cdr3_aa: CASSLAGENEQFF; cdr3_nt: TGTGCCAGCAGCTTAGCGGGAGAAAATGAGCAGTTCTTC
d_call: NA; v_call: TRBV5-1; j_call: TRBJ2-3; cdr3_aa: CASSFTGTDTQYF; cdr3_nt: TGCGCCAGCAGCTTTACAGGTACAGATACGCAGTATTTT
d_call: TRBD2; v_call: TRBV6-1; j_call: TRBJ2-7; cdr3_aa: CASSDTGLAGYEQYF; cdr3_nt: TGTGCCAGCAGTGATACGGGACTAGCGGGATACGAGCAGTACTTC
d_call: TRBD1; v_call: TRBV5-6; j_call: TRBJ2-3; cdr3_aa: CASSLSGGEPDTQYF; cdr3_nt: TGTGCCAGCAGCTTGTCAGGGGGCGAGCCAGATACGCAGTATTTT